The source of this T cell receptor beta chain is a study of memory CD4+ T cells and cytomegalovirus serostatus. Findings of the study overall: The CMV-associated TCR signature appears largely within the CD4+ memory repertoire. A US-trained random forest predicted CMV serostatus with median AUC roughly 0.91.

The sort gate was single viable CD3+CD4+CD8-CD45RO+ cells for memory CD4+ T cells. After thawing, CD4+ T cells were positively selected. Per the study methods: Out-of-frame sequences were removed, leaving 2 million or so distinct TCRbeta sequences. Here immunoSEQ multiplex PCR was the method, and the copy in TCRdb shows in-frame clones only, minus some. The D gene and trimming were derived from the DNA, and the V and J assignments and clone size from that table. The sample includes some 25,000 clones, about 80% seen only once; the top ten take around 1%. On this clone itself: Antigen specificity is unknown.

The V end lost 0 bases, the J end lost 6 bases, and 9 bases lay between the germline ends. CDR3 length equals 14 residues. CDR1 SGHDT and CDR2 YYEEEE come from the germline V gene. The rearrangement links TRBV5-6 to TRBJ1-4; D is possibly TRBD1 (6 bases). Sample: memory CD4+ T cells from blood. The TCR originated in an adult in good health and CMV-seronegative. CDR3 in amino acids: CASSLAGVDEKLFF. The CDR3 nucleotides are TGTGCCAGCAGCTTGGCAGGGGTTGATGAAAAACTGTTTTTT. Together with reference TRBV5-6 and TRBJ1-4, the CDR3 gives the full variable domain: DAGVTQSPTHLIKTRGQQVTLRCSPKSGHDTVSWYQQALGQGPQFIFQYYEEEERQRGNFPDRFSGHQFPNYSSELNVNALLLGDSALYLCASSLAGVDEKLFFGSGTQLSVL.